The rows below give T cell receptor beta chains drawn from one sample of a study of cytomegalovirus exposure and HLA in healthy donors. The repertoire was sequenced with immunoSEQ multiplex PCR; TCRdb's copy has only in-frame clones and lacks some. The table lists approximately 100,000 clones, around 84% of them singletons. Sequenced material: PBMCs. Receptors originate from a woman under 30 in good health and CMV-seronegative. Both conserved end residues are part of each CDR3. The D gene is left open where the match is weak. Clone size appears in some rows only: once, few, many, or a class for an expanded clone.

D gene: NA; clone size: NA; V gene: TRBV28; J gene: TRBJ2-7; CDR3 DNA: TGTGCCAGCAGTCCCACGCATAGGGGGTTTGGGTCCTACGAGCAGTACTTC; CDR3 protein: CASSPTHRGFGSYEQYF
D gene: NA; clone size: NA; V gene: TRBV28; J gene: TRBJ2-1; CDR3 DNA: TGTGCCAGCAGTTTGTGGCAAGATAACAATGAGCAGTTCTTC; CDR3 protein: CASSLWQDNNEQFF
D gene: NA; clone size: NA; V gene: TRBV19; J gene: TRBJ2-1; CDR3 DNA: TGTGCCAGTAGTATTGGGAGTTCTTCCTACAATGAGCAGTTCTTC; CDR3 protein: CASSIGSSSYNEQFF
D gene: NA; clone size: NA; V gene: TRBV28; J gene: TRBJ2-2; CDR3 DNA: TGTGCCAGCAGTTTTTCTAGGGGCGGCACCGGGGAGCTGTTTTTT; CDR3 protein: CASSFSRGGTGELFF
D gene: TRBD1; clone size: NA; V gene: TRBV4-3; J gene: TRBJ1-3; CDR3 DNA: TGCGCCAGCAGCCAGGGGACAGGGGATGGAAACACCATATATTTT; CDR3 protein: CASSQGTGDGNTIYF
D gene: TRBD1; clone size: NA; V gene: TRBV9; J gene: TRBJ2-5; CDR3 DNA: TGTGCCAGCAGCCCGGGGACAGGGGTCGAGGGGGAGACCCAGTACTTC; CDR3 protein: CASSPGTGVEGETQYF
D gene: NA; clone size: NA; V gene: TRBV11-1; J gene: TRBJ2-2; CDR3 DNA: TGTGCCAGCAGCTTATTGAGAACCGGGGAGCTGTTTTTT; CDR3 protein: CASSLLRTGELFF
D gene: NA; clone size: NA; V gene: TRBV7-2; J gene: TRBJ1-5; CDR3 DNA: TGTGCCAGCAGCTTACAGGGGCATAGCAATCAGCCCCAGCATTTT; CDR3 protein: CASSLQGHSNQPQHF
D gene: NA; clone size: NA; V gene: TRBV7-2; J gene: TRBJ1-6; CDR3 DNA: TGTGCCAGCAGCTTTCTAACAGGGCCCCTCCACTTT; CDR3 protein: CASSFLTGPLHF
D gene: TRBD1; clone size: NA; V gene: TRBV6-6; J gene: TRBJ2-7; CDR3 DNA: TGTGCCAGCAGTTACGGATTTACAGGGGCCTCCTACGAGCAGTACTTC; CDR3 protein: CASSYGFTGASYEQYF
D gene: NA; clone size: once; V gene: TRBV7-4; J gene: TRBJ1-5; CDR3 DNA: TGTGCCAGCAGCCCATGGGAGGAAAAACATAGCAATCAGCCCCAGCATTTT; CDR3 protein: CASSPWEEKHSNQPQHF
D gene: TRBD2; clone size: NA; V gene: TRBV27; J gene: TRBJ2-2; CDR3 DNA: TGTGCCAGCAGTCCGAGGACTAGCGGGGGCCCTTTGGGGGAGCTGTTTTTT; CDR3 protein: CASSPRTSGGPLGELFF
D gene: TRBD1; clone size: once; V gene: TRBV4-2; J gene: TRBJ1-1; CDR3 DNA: TGTGCCAGCAGCCCACGGGACAGGGGCCCTAACACTGAAGCTTTCTTT; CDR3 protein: CASSPRDRGPNTEAFF
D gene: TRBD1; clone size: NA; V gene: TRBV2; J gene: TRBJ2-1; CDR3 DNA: TGTGCCAGCAGTGTTAATACGACAGGGGTCTACAATGAGCAGTTCTTC; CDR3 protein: CASSVNTTGVYNEQFF
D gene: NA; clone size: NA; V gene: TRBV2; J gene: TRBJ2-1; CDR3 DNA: TGTGCCAGCAGTGATTTGAGGACTGGTGAGCAGTTCTTC; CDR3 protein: CASSDLRTGEQFF
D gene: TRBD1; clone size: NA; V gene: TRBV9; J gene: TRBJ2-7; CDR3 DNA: TGTGCCAGCAGCGTAGGGGGGGACAGGGTCTACGAGCAGTACTTC; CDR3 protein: CASSVGGDRVYEQYF
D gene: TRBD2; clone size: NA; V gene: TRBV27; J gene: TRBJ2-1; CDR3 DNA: TGTGCCAGCAGTTTAATCTATTCCCACCGGGCGGGAGAGGAGCAGTTCTTC; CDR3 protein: CASSLIYSHRAGEEQFF
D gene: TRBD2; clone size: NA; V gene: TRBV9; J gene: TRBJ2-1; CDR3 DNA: TGTGCCAGCAGCGTATTCCTAGCGGATGGGGCTGAGCAGTTCTTC; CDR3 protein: CASSVFLADGAEQFF
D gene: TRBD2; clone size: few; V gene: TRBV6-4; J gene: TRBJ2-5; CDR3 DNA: TGTGCCAGCAGTAGCGGGGAGGTAGAGACCCAGTACTTC; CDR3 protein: CASSSGEVETQYF
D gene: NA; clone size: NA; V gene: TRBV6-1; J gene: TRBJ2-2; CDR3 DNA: TGTGCCAGCAGCTTTCCAACAGACACCGGGGAGCTGTTTTTT; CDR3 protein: CASSFPTDTGELFF
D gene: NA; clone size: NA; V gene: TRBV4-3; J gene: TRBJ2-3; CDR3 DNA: TGCGCCAGCAGCCAAGACTTCACAGATACGCAGTATTTT; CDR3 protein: CASSQDFTDTQYF
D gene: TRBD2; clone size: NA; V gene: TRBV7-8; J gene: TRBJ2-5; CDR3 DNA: TGTGCCAGCAGCCAACACGGACTAGCGGGGGGTATGACCCAGTACTTC; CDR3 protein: CASSQHGLAGGMTQYF
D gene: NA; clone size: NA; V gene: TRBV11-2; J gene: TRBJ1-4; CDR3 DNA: TGTGCCAGCAGCTTAGCCGCAGGGACTAATGAAAAACTGTTTTTT; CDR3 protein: CASSLAAGTNEKLFF